This T cell receptor (beta chain) was sequenced in a study of response to subunit inactivated influenza vaccine. Study findings and constraints: Authors suggested each seasonal influenza vaccination recruits few new T cells.

This clonotype was found many times. Its antigen is not identified. MiXCR, run by TCRdb on the RT-PCR reads, gives a single entry per CDR3 protein. Of about 530,000 distinct CDR3 sequences in the sample, around 13% are singletons; the top ten hold around 13%. The sequence was obtained from a man aged 45-65 years who received an inactivated influenza vaccine. Here the sequenced sample was PBMCs from blood, taken about 40 days after vaccination.

The CDR3 sequence: CASSLFLGADLNYGYTF. The CDR3, as DNA: TGTGCCAGCAGCTTATTTCTGGGGGCCGATCTTAACTATGGCTACACCTTC. The rearrangement uses TRBV7-2 and TRBJ1-2; tentatively, D is TRBD1 (6 bases). The germline V gene has CDR1 SGHTA and CDR2 FQGNSA. This CDR3 region has 17 residues. V was trimmed by 2 bases and J by 1 base, leaving 17 bases between them.